Listed below are T cell receptor beta chains from one sample, sequenced in a study of cytomegalovirus exposure and HLA in healthy donors. Method: immunoSEQ multiplex PCR; TCRdb's copy keeps in-frame clones and lacks some. The data contain tens of thousands of clones, 79% of them singletons. Sequencing input: PBMCs. The receptors were sampled from a woman in her thirties in good health and CMV-seronegative. CDR3s include the opening cysteine and the closing phenylalanine or tryptophan. Fields, in order: CDR3 protein, CDR3 DNA, clone size, D gene, V gene, J gene. The D gene is left open where the match is weak. Clone size is given for some rows only: seen once, a few or many times, or a class if the clone is expanded.

cdr3_aa: CASRWDSQGNTIYF
cdr3_nt: TGTGCCAGCCGATGGGACAGTCAAGGAAACACCATATATTTT
clone_size: -
d_call: TRBD1
v_call: TRBV2
j_call: TRBJ1-3

cdr3_aa: CACKLGGGGSEQYF
cdr3_nt: TGTGCCTGCAAGCTCGGCGGTGGTGGGTCCGAGCAGTACTTC
clone_size: -
d_call: -
v_call: TRBV6-1
j_call: TRBJ2-7

cdr3_aa: CASSESGSQETQYF
cdr3_nt: TGTGCCAGCAGCGAATCCGGGAGCCAAGAGACCCAGTACTTC
clone_size: -
d_call: -
v_call: TRBV6-1
j_call: TRBJ2-5

cdr3_aa: CASSQGTSGKANEQFF
cdr3_nt: TGCGCCAGCAGCCAAGGGACTAGCGGGAAGGCCAATGAGCAGTTCTTC
clone_size: -
d_call: TRBD2
v_call: TRBV4-1
j_call: TRBJ2-1

cdr3_aa: CASGDSSTNEKLFF
cdr3_nt: TGCGCCAGCGGCGACAGTTCAACTAATGAAAAACTGTTTTTT
clone_size: few
d_call: -
v_call: TRBV5-1
j_call: TRBJ1-4

cdr3_aa: CASSLSVTDTQYF
cdr3_nt: TGTGCCAGCAGCCTCTCGGTCACAGATACGCAGTATTTT
clone_size: once
d_call: -
v_call: TRBV7-6
j_call: TRBJ2-3

cdr3_aa: CASSGDSAYEQYF
cdr3_nt: TGTGCCAGCAGTGGGGACTCAGCCTACGAGCAGTACTTC
clone_size: -
d_call: -
v_call: TRBV2
j_call: TRBJ2-7

cdr3_aa: CASSPREELGEAFF
cdr3_nt: TGTGCCAGCAGCCCCCGGGAAGAACTTGGCGAAGCTTTCTTT
clone_size: few
d_call: -
v_call: TRBV13
j_call: TRBJ1-1

cdr3_aa: CASSAEQGSTDTQYF
cdr3_nt: TGTGCCAGCTCAGCTGAACAGGGGAGCACAGATACGCAGTATTTT
clone_size: once
d_call: TRBD1
v_call: TRBV18
j_call: TRBJ2-3

cdr3_aa: CASRTESQGSYTF
cdr3_nt: TGTGCCAGCAGGACCGAGAGTCAGGGGAGCTACACCTTC
clone_size: -
d_call: -
v_call: TRBV2
j_call: TRBJ1-2

cdr3_aa: CASSFRRAPVNTEAFF
cdr3_nt: TGTGCCAGCAGCTTCCGGCGGGCACCCGTGAACACTGAAGCTTTCTTT
clone_size: -
d_call: -
v_call: TRBV7-2
j_call: TRBJ1-1

cdr3_aa: CASTGLAAADTQYF
cdr3_nt: TGTGCCTCAACCGGACTAGCTGCGGCAGATACGCAGTATTTT
clone_size: -
d_call: TRBD2
v_call: TRBV30
j_call: TRBJ2-3

cdr3_aa: CASSQSGADTQYF
cdr3_nt: TGTGCCAGCAGCCAATCCGGAGCAGATACGCAGTATTTT
clone_size: -
d_call: -
v_call: TRBV7-2
j_call: TRBJ2-3

cdr3_aa: CAWSLRQGIGETQYF
cdr3_nt: TGTGCCTGGAGTCTTAGACAGGGGATTGGGGAGACCCAGTACTTC
clone_size: -
d_call: TRBD1
v_call: TRBV30
j_call: TRBJ2-5

cdr3_aa: CASSFHDRLAGGPMDEQFF
cdr3_nt: TGTGCCAGCAGCTTCCACGATCGACTAGCGGGAGGGCCTATGGATGAGCAGTTCTTC
clone_size: -
d_call: TRBD2
v_call: TRBV13
j_call: TRBJ2-1

cdr3_aa: CASSLTGDVDTQYF
cdr3_nt: TGCGCCAGCAGCTTGACAGGGGATGTCGATACGCAGTATTTT
clone_size: -
d_call: TRBD1
v_call: TRBV5-1
j_call: TRBJ2-3

cdr3_aa: CASSLRDITTPNTEAFF
cdr3_nt: TGTGCCAGTAGTCTACGGGATATAACAACGCCGAACACTGAAGCTTTCTTT
clone_size: few
d_call: -
v_call: TRBV19
j_call: TRBJ1-1

cdr3_aa: CASSTQGVSQETQYF
cdr3_nt: TGTGCCAGCAGCACCCAGGGGGTGTCTCAAGAGACCCAGTACTTC
clone_size: -
d_call: TRBD1
v_call: TRBV5-4
j_call: TRBJ2-5

cdr3_aa: CAWSLLRDTEAFF
cdr3_nt: TGTGCCTGGAGTCTTTTGAGGGACACTGAAGCTTTCTTT
clone_size: -
d_call: -
v_call: TRBV30
j_call: TRBJ1-1

cdr3_aa: CATSRAAGQGEAFF
cdr3_nt: TGTGCCACCAGCAGAGCCGCCGGACAGGGAGAAGCTTTCTTT
clone_size: -
d_call: TRBD1
v_call: TRBV15
j_call: TRBJ1-1